This T cell receptor (beta chain) was recorded in a study of shared clonotypes between healthy human individuals. Findings and caveats of the study: Read depth was anticipated to influence clonotype sharing among donors.

The table came from immunoSEQ multiplex PCR; TCRdb's copy has only in-frame clones and leaves some out. The table shows over 400,000 clones, with about 72% occurring only once. CDR3 size: 14 residues. J was trimmed by 9 bases and V by 6 bases; bases with no gene match: 7. Germline V gene sequence: CDR1 MDHEN, CDR2 SYDVKM. With regard to this clone: The antigen remains undetermined.

The chain employs TRBV28 and TRBJ1-6, with TRBD1 matching 8 bases. Sequencing was done on a sample of PBMCs. The source is a woman in her thirties or forties in good health. Some clones in this sample may be carry-over from other donors' samples. Here the CDR3 reads CASRGQVSGSPLHF. The CDR3 bases are TGTGCCAGCAGGGGACAGGTATCGGGTTCACCCCTCCACTTT.